Listed below are T cell receptor beta chains from one sample, sequenced in a study of early T cells in non-severe SARS-CoV-2 infection. One entry per CDR3 protein, called by TCRdb with MiXCR from the 5' RACE reads. This sample carries 15,000 to 20,000 distinct CDR3 sequences, approximately 4.8% of them seen once, and the ten largest clones take about 6.3%. Sequenced: whole blood. The receptors come from an adult who was a healthcare worker with PCR-confirmed SARS-CoV-2 infection or an uninfected control (not recorded which). The CDR3 runs from the conserved cysteine through the conserved F or W. Each record gives: D gene, clone size, J gene, V gene, CDR3 protein, CDR3 DNA. A D gene is named only where the DNA matches it firmly. The size of a clone is reported for some rows only, either as once, few or many, or as a class for expanded clones.

- | many | TRBJ2-1 | TRBV29-1 | CSVEDRGRLEFF | TGCAGCGTTGAAGATCGGGGGAGATTAGAGTTCTTC
TRBD2 | many | TRBJ2-3 | TRBV7-6 | CASSLESGRTTDTQYF | TGTGCCAGCAGCTTAGAAAGCGGGAGAACCACAGATACGCAGTATTTT
- | many | TRBJ2-3 | TRBV29-1 | CSVVLQTTDTQYF | TGCAGCGTTGTCTTACAGACTACAGATACGCAGTATTTT
- | many | TRBJ1-3 | TRBV10-3 | CAISESFVGSSGNTIYF | TGTGCCATCAGTGAGTCGTTCGTGGGAAGCTCTGGAAACACCATATATTTT
- | many | TRBJ2-1 | TRBV10-3 | CAISVAATDNEQFF | TGTGCCATCAGTGTGGCTGCAACGGACAATGAGCAGTTCTTC
- | many | TRBJ1-2 | TRBV19 | CASARGYGYTF | TGTGCCAGTGCAAGAGGGTATGGCTACACCTTC
- | many | TRBJ2-4 | TRBV30 | CAWGRRGIKNIQYF | TGTGCCTGGGGTCGGAGGGGGATCAAAAACATTCAGTACTTC
- | many | TRBJ2-5 | TRBV20-1 | CSAGGETQYF | TGCAGTGCTGGGGGAGAGACCCAGTACTTC
- | medium-sized | TRBJ2-3 | TRBV20-1 | CSAREGIQIADTQYF | TGCAGTGCTAGAGAAGGGATACAGATCGCAGATACGCAGTATTTT
- | few | TRBJ1-1 | TRBV28 | CASSRGGDTEAFF | TGTGCCAGCAGCCGCGGAGGGGACACTGAAGCTTTCTTT
TRBD2 | many | TRBJ2-3 | TRBV12-3/TRBV12-4 | CASSPDSGGDTDTQYF | TGTGCCAGCAGCCCCGATAGCGGGGGAGACACAGATACGCAGTATTTT
- | few | TRBJ1-5 | TRBV7-8 | CASSSAGVRNQPQHF | TGTGCCAGCAGCTCCGCGGGGGTACGCAATCAGCCCCAGCATTTT
TRBD1 | many | TRBJ2-1 | TRBV28 | CASRARGQGKNEQFF | TGTGCCAGCAGAGCTAGGGGACAGGGCAAAAATGAGCAGTTCTTC
TRBD2 | many | TRBJ2-3 | TRBV28 | CASSLTSGRGADTQYF | TGTGCCAGCAGTTTAACTAGCGGGAGGGGAGCAGATACGCAGTATTTT
- | many | TRBJ2-1 | TRBV30 | CAWIGTGGPYNEQFF | TGTGCCTGGATTGGGACCGGCGGCCCCTACAATGAGCAGTTCTTC
- | - | TRBJ2-3 | TRBV30 | CAAQREIADTQYF | TGTGCCGCCCAGAGGGAGATAGCAGATACGCAGTATTTT
TRBD2 | many | TRBJ2-3 | TRBV6-5 | CASTPAGAVTQYF | TGTGCCAGCACCCCAGCGGGAGCGGTTACGCAGTATTTT
- | medium-sized | TRBJ2-7 | TRBV6-5 | CASRAGTGEYF | TGTGCCAGCAGGGCCGGGACGGGAGAGTACTTC
- | many | TRBJ2-7 | TRBV19 | CASSGTPRFREQYF | TGTGCCAGTAGTGGGACCCCACGGTTTCGCGAGCAGTACTTC
TRBD1 | many | TRBJ2-6 | TRBV5-1 | CASSLSSGTGYPGANVLTF | TGCGCCAGCAGCTTGAGTAGTGGGACAGGGTACCCTGGGGCCAACGTCCTGACTTTC
TRBD1 | many | TRBJ1-2 | TRBV11-1 | CASSRRGQGADYGYTF | TGTGCCAGCAGCCGAAGGGGACAGGGGGCTGACTATGGCTACACCTTC
- | many | TRBJ2-3 | TRBV7-2 | CASSPVDYSTDTQYF | TGTGCCAGCAGCCCCGTAGACTATAGCACAGATACGCAGTATTTT
- | many | TRBJ1-1 | TRBV20-1 | CSASRPTAEAFF | TGCAGTGCTAGTCGCCCCACCGCGGAAGCTTTCTTT
TRBD2 | few | TRBJ2-3 | TRBV20-1 | CSARDPLAGGGDTQYF | TGCAGTGCTAGAGATCCCCTAGCGGGAGGGGGAGATACGCAGTATTTT
- | few | TRBJ2-2 | TRBV29-1 | CSVVRNTGELFF | TGCAGCGTTGTAAGGAACACCGGGGAGCTGTTTTTT
- | many | TRBJ1-4 | TRBV20-1 | CSARAGFEKLFF | TGCAGTGCTAGAGCAGGGTTTGAAAAACTGTTTTTT
- | few | TRBJ2-3 | TRBV12-3/TRBV12-4 | CASTRRGFGTDTQYF | TGTGCCAGCACCAGAAGGGGATTCGGGACAGATACGCAGTATTTT